This entry lists 23 T cell receptor beta chains sequenced from one sample in a study of T cell responses to AZD1222 COVID-19 vaccine (dated by TCRdb to 2020 to 2023). Preparation of the library involved the immunoSEQ multiplex PCR assay. TCRdb obtained this table from immuneACCESS and retained in-frame rearrangements with V and J assigned. These tables miss some clones; where compared with another copy, unresolved V genes account for less than half of the shortfall, and the remainder is unexplained. This sample is represented by about 82,000 clones; 70% to 90% of them were singletons. About 12% of the sample is taken by the ten largest. The intended sense of this specimen's time point label: about 28 days (+/-7) after the second vaccine dose. The source material was peripheral blood, sampled 28 days after the second AZD1222 dose. Receptors were obtained from an adult who received the AZD1222 COVID-19 vaccine.

The rearrangement joins TRBV5-1 to TRBJ1-2; TRBD1 is a possible D gene (6 bases). The CDR3 extends over 14 amino acids. Germline V gene lookup returns CDR1 SGHRS and CDR2 YFSETQ. Trimming pared 4 bases from V and 8 bases from J, leaving 18 bases between. The CDR3 DNA follows: TGCGCCAGCAGCCCCGAGGGGGGCGAATGGGGCTACACCTTC. Its protein is CASSPEGGEWGYTF.

The genes are TRBV5-1 and TRBJ1-2; TRBD1 matches 9 bases. The CDR3 has 17 residues. CDR1 and CDR2 from the germline V gene are SGHRS and YFSETQ. J was trimmed by 4 bases and V by 4 bases; bases with no gene match: 14. CDR3 sequence reads: CASSQPGQGPPGYGYTF. CDR3 sequence (DNA): TGCGCCAGCAGCCAGCCGGGACAGGGCCCTCCCGGCTATGGCTACACCTTC.

The rearrangement joins TRBV7-9 to TRBJ1-2, with 7 bases that match TRBD1. The junction had 5 bases not matched to a gene; V was cut back by 10 bases and J by 0 bases. CDR3 length equals 13 residues. The germline V gene has CDR1 SEHNR and CDR2 FQNEAQ (reference sequence). The CDR3 nucleotides read TGTGCCATTCCGGGACAGACTAACTATGGCTACACCTTC. As protein: CAIPGQTNYGYTF.

The chain links TRBV27 to TRBJ2-5; a weak D match, TRBD1 (5 bases). With 7 bases removed from V and 6 bases from J, the gap between germline ends came to 15 bases. Looked up from germline, CDR1 is MNHEY and CDR2 is SMNVEV (reference sequence). This CDR3 is built from 13 residues. CDR3 sequence (DNA): TGTGCCAGCACCCCAAGTGGGGCACAGACCCAGTACTTC. This sequence encodes CASTPSGAQTQYF.

The gene calls are TRBV10-3 and TRBJ2-1; 12 bases match TRBD1. J was trimmed by 9 bases and V by 7 bases; bases with no gene match: 13. The germline CDR1 and CDR2 sequences are ENHRY and SYGVKD. CDR3 length: 16 amino acids. CDR3 protein: CAITGGTGGSGGEQFF. In DNA, the CDR3 is TGTGCCATCACTGGTGGGACAGGGGGCTCTGGAGGTGAGCAGTTCTTC.

The chain recombines TRBV19 with TRBJ1-4; TRBD1 matches 10 bases. Trimming cost V 5 bases and J 7 bases; bases outside gene matches: 7. The CDR3 loop spans 15 amino acids. Germline V lookup: CDR1 LNHDA, CDR2 SQIVND (reference sequence). CDR3 protein: CASSPRDRGGEKLFF. The CDR3 DNA follows: TGTGCCAGTAGTCCCCGGGACAGGGGAGGTGAAAAACTGTTTTTT.

As concerns this clone: Other DNA sequences in the same sample also yield this CDR3. The V gene is TRBV12-3 or TRBV12-4, the J gene TRBJ2-5; D may match TRBD1 or TRBD2 (5 bases each). The CDR3 is 13 residues long. Trimming removed 3 bases at V and 5 bases at J, with 10 bases between. The DNA of the CDR3 is TGTGCCAGCAGTTTGCCCGAGGGGGAGACCCAGTACTTC. Translation: CASSLPEGETQYF.

The genes are TRBV6-1 and TRBJ1-2; 9 nucleotides align to TRBD1. Germline trimming cut 2 bases from V and 4 bases from J; bases unmatched to any gene: 5. This CDR3 spans 15 amino acids. Germline V gene lookup returns CDR1 MNHNS and CDR2 SASEGT. CDR3 loop: CASSEPGQGSYGYTF. CDR3 in DNA: TGTGCCAGCAGTGAACCGGGACAGGGAAGCTATGGCTACACCTTC.

This clone was seen a few times. This chain connects TRBV7-2 to TRBJ2-2; D unclear. The CDR3 has 14 amino acids. CDR1 is SGHTA, CDR2 FQGNSA, per germline. Deletions cut 4 bases from V and 4 bases from J, with 10 bases between. CDR3 loop: CASSSGLGTGELFF. In DNA form, the CDR3 reads TGTGCCAGCAGCTCCGGCTTGGGCACCGGGGAGCTGTTTTTT.

The gene calls are TRBV19 and TRBJ2-3, with D perhaps TRBD2 (6 bases). The CDR3 is 14 residues long. Trimming removed 7 bases at V and 2 bases at J, with 13 bases between. Germline V gives CDR1 LNHDA, CDR2 SQIVND (reference sequence). The CDR3 is CASTDGGNTDTQYF. The CDR3 DNA reads as TGTGCCAGTACTGACGGGGGTAACACAGATACGCAGTATTTT. Full variable domain (remainder filled in from reference TRBV19 and TRBJ2-3): DGGITQSPKYLFRKEGQNVTLSCEQNLNHDAMYWYRQDPGQGLRLIYYSQIVNDFQKGDIAEGYSVSREKKESFPLTVTSAQKNPTAFYLCASTDGGNTDTQYFGPGTRLTVL.

This chain links TRBV19 with TRBJ1-2; 8 nucleotides align to TRBD1. The germline CDR1 and CDR2 sequences are LNHDA and SQIVND (reference sequence). Unmatched junction bases numbered 10, after V lost 9 bases and J lost 1 base. This CDR3 is built from 15 residues. The CDR3 region is CASTKRTGSNYGYTF. In DNA form, the CDR3 reads TGTGCCAGCACCAAAAGGACAGGGAGTAACTATGGCTACACCTTC.

This chain connects TRBV28 to TRBJ1-1, with 10 bases identical to TRBD1. The germline V gene has CDR1 MDHEN and CDR2 SYDVKM. The junction had 6 bases not matched to a gene; V was cut back by 2 bases and J by 6 bases. The CDR3 totals 15 residues. The CDR3 nucleotides are TGTGCCAGCAGTTTACTTCCGGGGACAGGGGCTGAAGCTTTCTTT. Protein product: CASSLLPGTGAEAFF.

This rearrangement joins TRBV24-1 to TRBJ2-1, with TRBD2 as a possible D gene (5 bases). CDR1 and CDR2 from the germline V gene are KGHDR and SFDVKD. Trimming stripped 3 bases from V and 11 bases from J, with 16 bases between. This CDR3 region has 14 residues. The CDR3 protein is CATSDNGLRSKQFF. The CDR3 coding sequence is TGTGCCACCAGTGATAACGGACTGAGATCTAAGCAGTTCTTC.

The chain links TRBV5-1 to TRBJ2-1, with 16 bases lining up with TRBD2. Germline values: CDR1 SGHRS, CDR2 YFSETQ. The V and J ends lost 4 bases and 0 bases, in that order; junction bases with no gene match: 13. The CDR3 totals 21 residues. In nucleotides, the CDR3 is TGCGCCAGCAGCCCCACCGGGACTAGCGGGAGGGTAGTGAGCTCCTACAATGAGCAGTTCTTC. Translated: CASSPTGTSGRVVSSYNEQFF.

The chain links TRBV5-1 to TRBJ2-7; weak D call: TRBD1 (6 bases). Germline CDR1 reads SGHRS; CDR2 reads YFSETQ. The ends were cut back, 0 bases at V and 2 bases at J, with 9 bases in the middle. The CDR3 has 14 amino acids. CDR3 bases: TGCGCCAGCAGCTTGGAACAGGGCCCCTACGAGCAGTACTTC. Protein: CASSLEQGPYEQYF.

The rearrangement joins TRBV7-9 to TRBJ1-1; perhaps TRBD1 as D (5 bases). V lost 2 bases to trimming and J lost 2 bases, with 12 bases between them. This CDR3 has 15 amino acids. Germline V gene data show CDR1 as SEHNR and CDR2 as FQNEAQ (reference sequence). The CDR3 sequence is CASSLSARANTEAFF. CDR3 sequence (DNA): TGTGCCAGCAGCTTATCCGCCAGGGCCAACACTGAAGCTTTCTTT.

The chain employs TRBV28 and TRBJ1-2; D remains ambiguous. CDR3 size: 11 residues. CDR1 MDHEN and CDR2 SYDVKM come from the germline V gene. The V end lost 2 bases, the J end lost 8 bases, and 6 bases lay between the germline ends. This chain's CDR3 is CASSLAFGYTF. The CDR3 DNA follows: TGTGCCAGCAGTTTAGCATTCGGCTACACCTTC.

This chain uses TRBV5-1 with TRBJ1-1, with D uncertain. Germline loops: CDR1 SGHRS, CDR2 YFSETQ. The CDR3 is 15 amino acids. The V end lost 3 bases, the J end lost 1 base, and 13 bases lay between the germline ends. The CDR3 spells CASSSQAGGNTEAFF. The CDR3 DNA is TGCGCCAGCAGCTCCCAGGCGGGTGGGAACACTGAAGCTTTCTTT.

The V gene is TRBV11-3, the J gene TRBJ1-4, with 11 positions matching TRBD1. Germline trimming cut 5 bases from V and 8 bases from J; bases unmatched to any gene: 16. The CDR3 is made up of 18 amino acids. CDR1 and CDR2 (germline): SGHNT, YENEEA. The CDR3 here is CASSHGRGQGAIGEKLFF. The CDR3 region has the DNA TGTGCCAGCAGCCACGGCCGAGGACAGGGGGCCATTGGGGAAAAACTGTTTTTT.

Concerning this clone: At one end, the junction sequence differs from germline, possibly due to a read error. The chain joins TRBV4-3 to TRBJ1-2; tentative D call: TRBD1 (5 bases). Germline V lookup: CDR1 LGHNA, CDR2 YSLEER. The length of the CDR3 is 12 residues. CDR3 DNA sequence: TGCGCCAGCAGCCATGCCGGGACCGTCCAGGCCTTC. This encodes CASSHAGTVQAF.

This clone showed up just a few times. The chain has TRBV6-5 and TRBJ2-5, with D unresolved. The germline V and J ends were trimmed by 0 bases and 1 base, with 6 bases remaining between them. CDR3 length: 14 amino acids. Per germline, CDR1 MNHEY and CDR2 SVGAGI. The CDR3 bases are TGTGCCAGCAGTTACTCGATCGGCCAAGAGACCCAGTACTTC. It translates to CASSYSIGQETQYF.

The rearrangement links TRBV6-1 to TRBJ2-1; unclear D gene. The CDR3 has 14 amino acids. The germline V and J ends were trimmed by 2 bases and 1 base, with 6 bases remaining between them. Looked up from germline, CDR1 is MNHNS and CDR2 is SASEGT. CDR3 region: CASSESGSYNEQFF. CDR3 sequence (DNA): TGTGCCAGCAGTGAATCCGGATCCTACAATGAGCAGTTCTTC.

The chain uses TRBV11-3 and TRBJ2-7; no firm D call. This CDR3 region has 14 residues. Looked up from germline, CDR1 is SGHNT and CDR2 is YENEEA. V lost 0 bases and J 2 bases, leaving 8 bases between the germline ends. The CDR3 nucleotides are TGTGCCAGCAGCTTAGATGGGGTCGCCTACGAGCAGTACTTC. The encoded protein is CASSLDGVAYEQYF.